The 19 T cell receptor beta chains listed next were all sequenced from one sample in a study of early T cells in non-severe SARS-CoV-2 infection. TCRdb fed the 5' RACE reads into MiXCR, producing one record per CDR3 protein. The data contain some 38,000 distinct CDR3 sequences, roughly 5.3% of them singletons. Sequencing used whole blood. These receptors originate from an adult who was a healthcare worker with PCR-confirmed SARS-CoV-2 infection or an uninfected control (not recorded which).

Ten or more counts support this clonotype. The V and J genes are TRBV18 and TRBJ1-6, with D perhaps TRBD1 (5 bases). Per the germline V gene, CDR1 is KGHSH and CDR2 is LQKENI. CDR3 length equals 14 residues. Trimming shortened V by 3 bases and J by 3 bases, and 6 bases separated the two germline ends. CDR3 in DNA: TGTGCCAGCTCACCGGGACTCTATAATTCACCCCTCCACTTT. Its translation is CASSPGLYNSPLHF.

This clonotype showed up many times. V gene TRBV20-1 combines with J gene TRBJ2-3; TRBD1 agrees at 8 bases. The trim removed 5 bases at V and 3 bases at J, leaving 7 bases unmatched. This CDR3 comprises 14 residues. The germline V gene encodes CDR1 DFQATT and CDR2 SNEGSKA (reference sequence). In DNA form, the CDR3 reads TGCAGTGCTCGCCGGACAGGGTGGACAGATACGCAGTATTTT. This sequence encodes CSARRTGWTDTQYF.

This clonotype has a count of ten or more. This chain connects TRBV12-3 or TRBV12-4 to TRBJ2-1; TRBD2 might be the D (6 bases). V lost 6 bases and J 4 bases, leaving 7 bases between the germline ends. The CDR3 runs 12 residues. The CDR3 loop reads CASRGGYNEQFF. The CDR3 nucleotides are TGTGCCAGCAGGGGGGGATACAATGAGCAGTTCTTC.

This clonotype came up many times. For the CDR3, the DNA is TGTGCCAGCAGCCAAGATTTGTTCGGGACTAGCGGGAGTTATGAGCAGTTCTTC. It specifies CASSQDLFGTSGSYEQFF. V is TRBV4-2 and J is TRBJ2-1; 14 bases are a match to TRBD2. Germline lookup yields CDR1 LGHNA and CDR2 YNFKEQ. V dropped 0 bases and J dropped 8; count of bases not matched to a gene: 9. The CDR3 contains 18 residues.

The table lists this clonotype with a few counts. The chain joins TRBV5-5 to TRBJ1-2; the D is unclear. This CDR3 is built from 15 residues. Germline assignment: CDR1 SGHKS and CDR2 YYEKEE (reference sequence). The V gene lost 4 bases and the J gene lost 0 bases, with 13 bases spanning the gap. The CDR3 nucleotides are TGTGCCAGCAGCCCATCGGGCGCCTCTAACTATGGCTACACCTTC. It codes for CASSPSGASNYGYTF.

This clonotype was recorded at least ten times. V usage is TRBV6-6 and J usage is TRBJ1-1; 12 bases align to TRBD1. This CDR3 region has 15 residues. The V gene end was trimmed by 6 bases and the J gene end by 4 bases; junction bases not matched to a gene: 6. Germline V gives CDR1 MNHNY, CDR2 SVGAGI (reference sequence). The CDR3 loop reads CASRGTGGAGTEAFF. CDR3 sequence (DNA): TGTGCCAGCAGGGGGACAGGGGGCGCGGGCACTGAAGCTTTCTTT.

CDR3 coding DNA: TGTGCCAGCAGTATTAGCGGTCCGGCCGGGGAGCTGTTTTTT. Amino acids: CASSISGPAGELFF. The J gene is TRBJ2-2, the V gene TRBV6-1, with a possible D match to TRBD2 (6 bases). Germline V gives CDR1 MNHNS, CDR2 SASEGT. With 5 bases removed from V and 6 bases from J, the gap between germline ends came to 13 bases. The CDR3 totals 14 residues.

This clonotype appeared a few times. The chain combines TRBV11-3 with TRBJ2-5; D is perhaps TRBD2 (6 bases). From germline, CDR1 is SGHNT and CDR2 YENEEA. Trimming shortened V by 1 base and J by 0 bases, and 15 bases separated the two germline ends. The CDR3 is 17 amino acids. This CDR3 is CASSLVGAAGYQETQYF. Written as DNA, the CDR3 is TGTGCCAGCAGCTTAGTGGGTGCAGCGGGCTACCAAGAGACCCAGTACTTC.

The table lists this clonotype with many counts. The rearrangement joins TRBV7-2 to TRBJ1-5; a possible D gene is TRBD1 (5 bases). Germline lookup yields CDR1 SGHTA and CDR2 FQGNSA. CDR3 length: 16 amino acids. Trimming pared 3 bases from V and 0 bases from J, leaving 12 bases between. In nucleotides, the CDR3 is TGTGCCAGCAGCTTTTACAGGAGTCCTAGCAATCAGCCCCAGCATTTT. As protein: CASSFYRSPSNQPQHF.

This clonotype was observed at least ten times. This chain uses TRBV12-3 or TRBV12-4 with TRBJ1-6; D remains unclear. The CDR3 covers 14 residues. With 9 bases removed from V and 10 bases from J, the gap between germline ends came to 19 bases. The CDR3 here is CASRAGRSASPLHF. The CDR3, as DNA: TGTGCCAGTAGAGCCGGGAGGTCCGCGTCACCCCTCCACTTT.

This clonotype came up many times. This chain connects TRBV19 to TRBJ1-5; D might be TRBD1 (5 bases). The CDR3 contains 13 residues. V lost 5 bases, J lost 6 bases, and 11 bases lay in between. CDR1 and CDR2 from the germline V gene are LNHDA and SQIVND (reference sequence). CDR3 DNA sequence: TGTGCCAGTAGTCTCAGGGAGAGTCAGCCCCAGCATTTT. Its protein is CASSLRESQPQHF.

This clonotype was found a few times. This chain links TRBV6-2 or TRBV6-3 with TRBJ2-3, with 8 bases that match TRBD1. Looked up from germline, CDR1 is MNHEY and CDR2 is SVGEGT. This CDR3 comprises 16 residues. V shed 5 bases, J shed 2 bases, and the junction held 9 bases outside the gene matches. CDR3 in amino acids: CASSQPGGQATDTQYF. The CDR3 nucleotides read TGTGCCAGCAGTCAGCCCGGGGGACAGGCCACAGATACGCAGTATTTT.

Ten or more counts support this clonotype. This chain uses TRBV5-5 with TRBJ2-1, with 12 bases aligning to TRBD2. There are 19 residues in the CDR3. Unmatched junction bases numbered 19, after V lost 5 bases and J lost 7 bases. Germline V gene data show CDR1 as SGHKS and CDR2 as YYEKEE (reference sequence). The CDR3 DNA is TGTGCCAGCAGGGGATTAGGGAGACTAGCGGGGGCGAGTGGAAATGAGCAGTTCTTC. Amino acids: CASRGLGRLAGASGNEQFF.

This clonotype occurred many times. The chain combines TRBV20-1 with TRBJ1-2; 9 positions match TRBD1. V lost 5 bases, J lost 4 bases, and 8 bases stayed unmatched. Looked up from germline, CDR1 is DFQATT and CDR2 is SNEGSKA (reference sequence). CDR3 length: 14 amino acids. CDR3 protein: CSAPETGGIYGYTF. The CDR3 DNA sequence: TGCAGTGCTCCGGAGACAGGGGGGATCTATGGCTACACCTTC.

This clonotype was recorded many times. The rearrangement uses TRBV7-9 and TRBJ1-1; perhaps TRBD1 as D (5 bases). CDR1 is SEHNR, CDR2 FQNEAQ, per germline (reference sequence). This CDR3 spans 15 amino acids. Trimming left V 5 bases short and J 0 bases short, with 13 bases between. The chain's CDR3 is CASSRRGGVNTEAFF. The DNA of the CDR3 is TGTGCCAGCAGCCGTAGGGGTGGGGTGAACACTGAAGCTTTCTTT.

This clonotype was observed at least ten times. The rearrangement joins TRBV7-6 to TRBJ2-1, with no clear D. CDR1 is SGHVS and CDR2 is FNYEAQ in the germline V gene. Trimming left V 1 base short and J 0 bases short, with 10 bases between. CDR3 length equals 16 residues. The CDR3 bases are TGTGCCAGCAGCTTAGTAACGGTGAGCTCCTACAATGAGCAGTTCTTC. Encoded protein: CASSLVTVSSYNEQFF.

This clonotype came up many times. This chain connects TRBV19 to TRBJ2-2, with D perhaps matching TRBD2 (5 bases). V was trimmed by 10 bases and J by 5 bases, leaving 14 bases between them. Germline CDR1 is LNHDA and CDR2 is SQIVND (reference sequence). CDR3 length equals 13 residues. The CDR3 spells CATTERETGELFF. DNA for the CDR3: TGTGCCACCACGGAGAGGGAGACCGGGGAGCTGTTTTTT.

This clonotype was seen only a few times. In DNA, the CDR3 is TGTGCCAGCAGCTCAACAGGGGGACGAGAGACCCAGTACTTC. Encoded protein: CASSSTGGRETQYF. The chain employs TRBV7-8 and TRBJ2-5; 8 bases are a match to TRBD1. Unmatched junction bases numbered 5, after V lost 4 bases and J lost 4 bases. Germline CDR1 is SGHVS and CDR2 is FQNEAQ. The CDR3 length is 14 residues.

About this clonotype itself: A much larger clone sits a single nucleotide away, making a read error possible. The final CDR3 position lacks the conserved phenylalanine or tryptophan, pointing to a likely read error. V usage is TRBV5-1 and J usage is TRBJ2-2, with D maybe TRBD2 (5 bases). The CDR3 loop spans 16 amino acids. Germline V gene lookup returns CDR1 SGHRS and CDR2 YFSETQ. V lost 2 bases and J 3 bases, leaving 14 bases between the germline ends. CDR3 sequence reads: CASSLSGSGDTGELFS. CDR3 DNA sequence: TGCGCCAGCAGCTTATCGGGGAGCGGTGACACCGGGGAGCTGTTTTCT.